The 27 T cell receptor beta chains below come from one sample, sequenced in a study of blood T cell repertoires in COVID-19. Only in-frame clones appear in the TCRdb table, and some are missing; sequencing was by immunoSEQ multiplex PCR. Among 150,000 to 160,000 clones listed, around 83% were seen once. Sequenced material: peripheral blood. These receptors were taken from a woman aged 60-75 years with COVID-19, enrolled during active disease.

About this clone: A read error may produce the germline difference seen at one junction end. The chain carries TRBV19 and TRBJ1-5; D perhaps matches TRBD1 (6 bases). The CDR3 spans 14 residues. Germline V CDR1 and CDR2: LNHDA, SQIVND (reference sequence). CDR3 nucleotide sequence: TGTGCCAGTAGCCTAGGACAGTCGAATCAGGCCCAGCATTTT. This encodes CASSLGQSNQAQHF.

This chain connects TRBV29-1 to TRBJ1-4, with D possibly TRBD1 on 6 matching bases. Per the germline V gene, CDR1 is SQVTM and CDR2 is ANQGSEA. Trimming cost V 0 bases and J 2 bases, with 10 bases left between them. The CDR3 extends over 15 amino acids. As DNA, the CDR3 is TGCAGCGTTGAAGAGGGCAGGGGCACTAATGAAAAACTGTTTTTT. Translating gives CSVEEGRGTNEKLFF.

The CDR3 sequence is CASRSQPGQGQNTEAFF. The CDR3 DNA sequence: TGTGCCAGTAGATCACAACCGGGACAGGGACAAAACACTGAAGCTTTCTTT. The V gene is TRBV19, the J gene TRBJ1-1; 9 bases are shared with TRBD1. From germline, CDR1 is LNHDA and CDR2 SQIVND (reference sequence). The CDR3 is 17 amino acids. The trim removed 6 bases at V and 2 bases at J, leaving 13 bases unmatched.

The genes are TRBV11-1 and TRBJ1-1; D is ambiguous. CDR3 length: 13 amino acids. Germline V gives CDR1 SGHAT, CDR2 FQDESV (reference sequence). V was cut by 5 bases and J by 1 base, with 8 bases left in between. The CDR3 DNA follows: TGTGCCAGCAGCCGTCTCCGGAACACTGAAGCTTTCTTT. The encoded protein is CASSRLRNTEAFF.

The DNA for the CDR3 is TGTGCCAGCAGCTTGGACGACAGGGGTCGCGGGGAGCTGTTTTTT. Residues: CASSLDDRGRGELFF. The chain combines TRBV5-6 with TRBJ2-2; 8 positions match TRBD1. CDR1 and CDR2 (germline): SGHDT, YYEEEE. Unmatched junction bases numbered 5, after V lost 0 bases and J lost 7 bases. This CDR3 has 15 residues.

The V call is TRBV27, the J call TRBJ1-3; D call uncertain. CDR1 is MNHEY, CDR2 SMNVEV, per germline (reference sequence). V lost 2 bases and J lost 4, with 6 bases in between. The CDR3 extends over 13 amino acids. The CDR3, as DNA: TGTGCCAGCAGTTTAAGGGAGGGAAACACCATATATTTT. Amino acid sequence: CASSLREGNTIYF.

This clone was counted only a few times. This chain joins TRBV6-2 or TRBV6-3 and TRBJ2-7; TRBD2 agrees at 7 bases. V lost 5 bases and J lost 3; bases outside the gene matches: 4. Germline V lookup: CDR1 MNHEY, CDR2 SVGEGT. This CDR3 has 13 amino acids. The CDR3 region is CASSLAAFYEQYF. The CDR3 nucleotides read TGTGCCAGCAGTCTAGCGGCCTTCTACGAGCAGTACTTC.

This clone was recorded a few times. The chain joins TRBV25-1 to TRBJ1-4; TRBD1 matches at 11 bases. Germline loops: CDR1 MGHDK, CDR2 SYGVNS. The junction had 6 bases not matched to a gene; V was cut back by 3 bases and J by 6 bases. CDR3 length: 16 amino acids. The DNA for the CDR3 is TGTGCCAGCAGTGATCCCAGGACAGGGGGCTATGAAAAACTGTTTTTT. Translated: CASSDPRTGGYEKLFF.

V is TRBV3-1 (or the pseudogene TRBV3-2) and J is TRBJ1-2; D is uncertain. Germline CDR1 and CDR2: LGHDT and YNNKEL (reference sequence). This CDR3 region has 15 residues. Trimming stripped 3 bases from V and 1 base from J, with 12 bases between. The CDR3 DNA is TGTGCCAGCAGCCAGTCAACCGGGTATAACTATGGCTACACCTTC. This translates into CASSQSTGYNYGYTF.

The chain carries TRBV5-1 and TRBJ2-1; 10 positions agree with TRBD1. V trimming: 2 bases; J trimming: 2 bases; junction bases outside the gene matches: 7. CDR1 is SGHRS and CDR2 is YFSETQ in the germline V gene. The CDR3 runs 17 residues. The chain's CDR3 is CASSFRQGAMAYNEQFF. The CDR3 DNA follows: TGCGCCAGCAGCTTCCGACAGGGGGCGATGGCCTACAATGAGCAGTTCTTC.

This clone was observed a few times. CDR3 sequence reads: CASSPTGQGAGGEKLFF. The CDR3 DNA reads TGCGCCAGCAGCCCGACGGGACAGGGGGCCGGTGGGGAAAAACTGTTTTTT. The V gene is TRBV5-1, the J gene TRBJ1-4; TRBD1 matches at 12 bases. CDR1 SGHRS and CDR2 YFSETQ come from the germline V gene. V was clipped by 4 bases and J by 8 bases; unmatched bases: 12. This CDR3 is 17 amino acids long.

The chain has TRBV7-9 and TRBJ1-6; possible D gene TRBD1, 6 bases. The length of the CDR3 is 14 residues. Germline V CDR1 and CDR2: SEHNR, FQNEAQ (reference sequence). The V and J ends lost 4 bases and 7 bases respectively, with 11 bases between them. Here the CDR3 DNA reads TGTGCCAGCAGCTCCCGGACAGACAATTCACCCCTCCACTTT. Protein sequence: CASSSRTDNSPLHF.

V and J are TRBV10-3 and TRBJ2-2; D possibly corresponds to TRBD1 (5 bases). CDR1 and CDR2 from the germline V gene are ENHRY and SYGVKD. This CDR3 spans 16 amino acids. With 0 bases removed from V and 0 bases from J, the gap between germline ends came to 8 bases. CDR3 coding DNA: TGTGCCATCAGTGAGTCGCAGGGTTCGAACACCGGGGAGCTGTTTTTT. Amino acids: CAISESQGSNTGELFF.

The chain joins TRBV14 to TRBJ2-5; 12 positions agree with TRBD2. The CDR3 length is 16 residues. Germline V gene sequence: CDR1 SGHDN, CDR2 FVKESK. Trimming at V came to 6 bases and at J to 5 bases, leaving 10 bases not matched to a gene. This CDR3 is CASRPLAGGLVETQYF. The DNA of the CDR3 is TGTGCCAGCAGACCCCTAGCGGGGGGGCTCGTCGAGACCCAGTACTTC.

The rearrangement uses TRBV18 and TRBJ1-5; 8 nucleotides agree with TRBD1. The CDR3 runs 16 residues. Trimming at V came to 4 bases and at J to 4 bases, leaving 9 bases not matched to a gene. Per the germline V gene, CDR1 is KGHSH and CDR2 is LQKENI. CDR3 DNA sequence: TGTGCCAGCTCACTCCAAGGACAGGGAAGAAATCAGCCCCAGCATTTT. Protein: CASSLQGQGRNQPQHF.

The genes are TRBV18 and TRBJ1-2; 7 bases fit TRBD1. This CDR3 spans 16 amino acids. Trimming took 2 bases from V and 2 from J; bases not matched to a gene: 8. CDR1 is KGHSH and CDR2 is LQKENI in the germline V gene. DNA of the CDR3: TGTGCCAGCTCACCAAGGGGGCGCGCCGAGAACTATGGCTACACCTTC. Its protein is CASSPRGRAENYGYTF.

The chain couples TRBV19 to TRBJ1-3; D perhaps matches TRBD1 (6 bases). Per germline, CDR1 LNHDA and CDR2 SQIVND (reference sequence). The germline V and J ends were trimmed by 5 bases and 0 bases, with 11 bases remaining between them. This CDR3 spans 15 amino acids. The CDR3 sequence: CASSSRDNSGNTIYF. The CDR3 region has the DNA TGTGCCAGTAGTTCCCGGGACAACTCTGGAAACACCATATATTTT.

The chain couples TRBV2 to TRBJ1-1; no firm D call. The CDR3 spans 10 residues. Trimming removed 6 bases from V and 4 bases from J, with 3 bases in between. CDR1 and CDR2 (germline): SNHLY, FYNNEI. The CDR3 protein is CASSSTEAFF. CDR3 nucleotides: TGTGCCAGCAGCTCCACTGAAGCTTTCTTT.

The table lists this clone with a few counts. CDR3 DNA sequence: TGCACCAGCTCCCGGGGGGGGCGAAATTCACCCCTCCACTTT. This codes for CTSSRGGRNSPLHF. This rearrangement joins TRBV1 to TRBJ1-6. TRBV1 is designated a pseudogene. CDR3 size: 14 residues.

The genes are TRBV30 and TRBJ1-3; no clear D. The germline gives CDR1 GTSNPN, CDR2 SVGIG (reference sequence). The CDR3 contains 15 residues. Trimming stripped 0 bases from V and 1 base from J, with 10 bases between. The CDR3 here is CAWSVRAGSGNTIYF. Written as DNA, the CDR3 is TGTGCCTGGAGTGTACGTGCGGGATCTGGAAACACCATATATTTT. The variable domain in full, completed from reference TRBV30 and TRBJ1-3, reads SQTIHQWPATLVQPVGSPLSLECTVEGTSNPNLYWYRQAAGRGLQLLFYSVGIGQISSEVPQNLSASRPQDRQFILSSKKLLLSDSGFYLCAWSVRAGSGNTIYFGEGSWLTVV.

The V and J genes are TRBV9 and TRBJ1-4; D is unclear. This CDR3 is built from 14 residues. CDR1 is SGDLS, CDR2 YYNGEE, per germline. Between the trimmed V and J ends, which lost 0 bases and 3 bases, there was a span of 6 bases. CDR3 in amino acids: CASSVDGANEKLFF. In DNA, the CDR3 is TGTGCCAGCAGCGTAGACGGTGCTAATGAAAAACTGTTTTTT.

V gene TRBV3-1 (or the pseudogene TRBV3-2) combines with J gene TRBJ2-5, with 9 bases fitting TRBD2. V shed 1 base and J 7 bases; nucleotides not matched to a gene: 7. Germline V gene data show CDR1 as LGHDT and CDR2 as YNNKEL (reference sequence). CDR3 length equals 15 residues. The CDR3 sequence: CASSQVPSGERTQYF. Here the CDR3 DNA reads TGTGCCAGCAGCCAAGTTCCTAGCGGGGAGAGGACCCAGTACTTC.

The chain recombines TRBV29-1 with TRBJ1-1; D gene unclear. The CDR3 consists of 13 residues. Germline CDR1 reads SQVTM; CDR2 reads ANQGSEA. Trimming left V 6 bases short and J 0 bases short, with 11 bases between. The chain's CDR3 is CSVALRVNTEAFF. In DNA form, the CDR3 reads TGCAGCGTCGCCCTACGGGTGAACACTGAAGCTTTCTTT.

This clone is a singleton in its sample. In DNA form, the CDR3 reads TGCGCCAGCAGCTTGGCTGGGACAAAAGAAAAACTGTTTTTT. It encodes CASSLAGTKEKLFF. The rearrangement links TRBV5-1 to TRBJ1-4, with a weak D call TRBD1 (6 bases). Germline loops: CDR1 SGHRS, CDR2 YFSETQ. The V end lost 0 bases, the J end lost 8 bases, and 11 bases lay between the germline ends. The CDR3 covers 14 residues.

The V gene is TRBV7-7, the J gene TRBJ2-5, with 9 bases that match TRBD1. Trimming removed 8 bases from V and 5 bases from J; junction bases left unmatched: 12. Germline-derived CDR1 and CDR2 are SSHAT and FNYEAQ (reference sequence). The CDR3 loop spans 15 amino acids. CDR3 coding DNA: TGTGCCAGCGGAGAACAGGGGGCGAGGGGGGAGACCCAGTACTTC. It yields the protein CASGEQGARGETQYF. Drawing the rest from reference TRBV7-7 and TRBJ2-5, the complete variable domain is GAGVSQSPRYKVTKRGQDVTLRCDPISSHATLYWYQQALGQGPEFLTYFNYEAQPDKSGLPSDRFSAERPEGSISTLTIQRTEQRDSAMYRCASGEQGARGETQYFGPGTRLLVL.

The chain couples TRBV7-9 to TRBJ1-5, with no clear D. This CDR3 contains 13 residues. Germline V gives CDR1 SEHNR, CDR2 FQNEAQ (reference sequence). V lost 6 bases, J lost 4 bases, and 10 bases lay in between. The CDR3 is CASSPSYNQPQHF. In DNA, the CDR3 is TGTGCCAGCAGTCCTAGCTATAATCAGCCCCAGCATTTT. Together with reference TRBV7-9 and TRBJ1-5, the CDR3 gives the full variable domain: DTGVSQNPRHKITKRGQNVTFRCDPISEHNRLYWYRQTLGQGPEFLTYFQNEAQLEKSRLLSDRFSAERPKGSFSTLEIQRTEQGDSAMYLCASSPSYNQPQHFGDGTRLSIL.

This chain joins TRBV19 and TRBJ2-1; 10 nucleotides agree with TRBD2. V gave up 5 bases and J gave up 10 bases; unmatched junction bases: 8. CDR1 and CDR2 from the germline V gene are LNHDA and SQIVND (reference sequence). The CDR3 is 14 amino acids. For the CDR3, the DNA is TGTGCCAGTAGTCCCCCCGGGACTAGCGTCGAGCAGTTCTTC. It specifies CASSPPGTSVEQFF.